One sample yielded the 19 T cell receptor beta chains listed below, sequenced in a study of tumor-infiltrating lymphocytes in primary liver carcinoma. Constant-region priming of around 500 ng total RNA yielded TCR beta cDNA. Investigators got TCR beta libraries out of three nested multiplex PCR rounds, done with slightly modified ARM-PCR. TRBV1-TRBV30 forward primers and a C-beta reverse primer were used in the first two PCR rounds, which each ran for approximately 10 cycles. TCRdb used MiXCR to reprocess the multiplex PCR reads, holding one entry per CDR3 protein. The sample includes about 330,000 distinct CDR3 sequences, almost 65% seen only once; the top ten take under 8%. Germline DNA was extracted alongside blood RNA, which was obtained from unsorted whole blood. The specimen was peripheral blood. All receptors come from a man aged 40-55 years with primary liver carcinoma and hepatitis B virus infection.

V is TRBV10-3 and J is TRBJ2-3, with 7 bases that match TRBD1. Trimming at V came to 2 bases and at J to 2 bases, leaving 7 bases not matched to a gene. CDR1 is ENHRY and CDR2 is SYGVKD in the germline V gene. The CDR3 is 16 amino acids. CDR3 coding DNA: TGTGCCATCAGTGAGGAACAGGGGCGATACACAGATACGCAGTATTTT. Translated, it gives CAISEEQGRYTDTQYF.

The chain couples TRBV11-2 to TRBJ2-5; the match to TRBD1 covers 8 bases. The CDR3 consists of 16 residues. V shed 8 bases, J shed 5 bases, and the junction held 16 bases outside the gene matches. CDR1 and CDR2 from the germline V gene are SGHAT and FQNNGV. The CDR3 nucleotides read TGTGCCAGCGTCATCGATTGGACAGGGTTCGGCGAGACCCAGTACTTC. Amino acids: CASVIDWTGFGETQYF. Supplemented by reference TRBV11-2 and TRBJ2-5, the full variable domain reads EAGVAQSPRYKIIEKRQSVAFWCNPISGHATLYWYQQILGQGPKLLIQFQNNGVVDDSQLPKDRFSAERLKGVDSTLKIQPAKLEDSAVYLCASVIDWTGFGETQYFGPGTRLLVL.

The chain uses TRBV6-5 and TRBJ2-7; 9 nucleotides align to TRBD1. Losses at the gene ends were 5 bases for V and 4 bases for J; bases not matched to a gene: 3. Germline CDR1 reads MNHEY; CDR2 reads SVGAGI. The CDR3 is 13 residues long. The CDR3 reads CASSKDRGYEQYF. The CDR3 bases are TGTGCCAGCAGTAAGGACAGGGGTTACGAGCAGTACTTC.

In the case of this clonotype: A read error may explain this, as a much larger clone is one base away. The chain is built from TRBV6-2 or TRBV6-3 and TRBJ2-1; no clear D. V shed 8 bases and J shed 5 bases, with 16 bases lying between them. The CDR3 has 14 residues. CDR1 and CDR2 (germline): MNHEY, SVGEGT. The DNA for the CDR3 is TGTGCCAGCGGCTATCTGCACGAGGACAATGAGCAGTTCTTC. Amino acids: CASGYLHEDNEQFF.

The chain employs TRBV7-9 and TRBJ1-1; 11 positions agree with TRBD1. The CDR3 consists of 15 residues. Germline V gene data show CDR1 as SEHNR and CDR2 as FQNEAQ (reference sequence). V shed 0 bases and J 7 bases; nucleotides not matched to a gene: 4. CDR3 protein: CASSLAGTGGVEAFF. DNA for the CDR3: TGTGCCAGCAGCTTAGCCGGGACAGGGGGGGTTGAAGCTTTCTTT.

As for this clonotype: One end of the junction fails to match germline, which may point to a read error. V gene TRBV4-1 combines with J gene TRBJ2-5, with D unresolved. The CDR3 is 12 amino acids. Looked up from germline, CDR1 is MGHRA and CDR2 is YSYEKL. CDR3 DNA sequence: TGCGCCAGCAGACAAGATTTTCAGACCCAGTACTTC. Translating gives CASRQDFQTQYF.

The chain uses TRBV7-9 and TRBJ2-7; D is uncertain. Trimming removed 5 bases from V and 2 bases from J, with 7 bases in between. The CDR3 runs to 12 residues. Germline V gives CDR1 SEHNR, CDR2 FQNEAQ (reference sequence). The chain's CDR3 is CASSIPPYEQYF. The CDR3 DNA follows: TGTGCCAGCAGCATCCCGCCCTACGAGCAGTACTTC.

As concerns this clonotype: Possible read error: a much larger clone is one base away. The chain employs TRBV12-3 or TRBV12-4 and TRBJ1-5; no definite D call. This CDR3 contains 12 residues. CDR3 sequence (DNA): TGTGTCAGCAGCCTGAGCCATCAGCCCCAGCATTTT. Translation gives CVSSLSHQPQHF.

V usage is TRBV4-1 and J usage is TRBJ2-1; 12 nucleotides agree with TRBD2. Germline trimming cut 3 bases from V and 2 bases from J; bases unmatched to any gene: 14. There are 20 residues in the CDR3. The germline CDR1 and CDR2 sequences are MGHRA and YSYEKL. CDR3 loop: CASSQSEASGRAGTYNEQFF. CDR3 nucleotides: TGCGCCAGCAGCCAGAGCGAAGCTAGCGGGAGGGCCGGCACCTACAATGAGCAGTTCTTC.

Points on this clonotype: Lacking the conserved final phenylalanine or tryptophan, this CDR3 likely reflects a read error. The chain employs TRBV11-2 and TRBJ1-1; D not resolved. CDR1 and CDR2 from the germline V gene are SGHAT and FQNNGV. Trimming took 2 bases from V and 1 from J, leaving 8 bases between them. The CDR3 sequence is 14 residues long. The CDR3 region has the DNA TGTGCCAGCAGCTTAAATGGGCGGAACACTGAAGCTTTCTCA. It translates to CASSLNGRNTEAFS.

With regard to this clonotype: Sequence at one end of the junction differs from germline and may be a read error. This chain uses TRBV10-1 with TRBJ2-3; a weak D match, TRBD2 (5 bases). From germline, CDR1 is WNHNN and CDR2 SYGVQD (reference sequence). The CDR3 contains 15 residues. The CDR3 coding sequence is TGCGCCAGTAGTGACGAGGGTAAACAGCACAATACGCAGTATTTT. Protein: CASSDEGKQHNTQYF.

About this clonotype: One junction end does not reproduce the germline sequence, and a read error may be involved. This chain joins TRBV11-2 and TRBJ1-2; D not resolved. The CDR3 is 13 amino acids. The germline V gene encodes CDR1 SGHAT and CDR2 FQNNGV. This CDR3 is CACSLGSEDGYTF. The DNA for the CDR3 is TGTGCCTGCAGCTTAGGAAGTGAGGATGGCTACACCTTC.

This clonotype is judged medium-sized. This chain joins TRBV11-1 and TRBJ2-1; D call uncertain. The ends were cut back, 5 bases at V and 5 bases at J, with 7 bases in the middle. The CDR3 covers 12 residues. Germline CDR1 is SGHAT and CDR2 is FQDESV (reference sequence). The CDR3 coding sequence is TGTGCCAGCAGCACCAATAACAATGAGCAGTTCTTC. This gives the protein CASSTNNNEQFF.

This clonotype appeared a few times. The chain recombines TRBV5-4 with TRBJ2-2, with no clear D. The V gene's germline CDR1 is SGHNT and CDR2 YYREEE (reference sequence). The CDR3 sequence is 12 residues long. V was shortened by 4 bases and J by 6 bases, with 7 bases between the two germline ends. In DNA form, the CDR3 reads TGTGCCAGCAGCATTATACCCGGGGAGCTGTTTTTT. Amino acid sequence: CASSIIPGELFF. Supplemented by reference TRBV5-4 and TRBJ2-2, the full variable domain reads ETGVTQSPTHLIKTRGQQVTLRCSSQSGHNTVSWYQQALGQGPQFIFQYYREEENGRGNFPPRFSGLQFPNYSSELNVNALELDDSALYLCASSIIPGELFFGEGSRLTVL.

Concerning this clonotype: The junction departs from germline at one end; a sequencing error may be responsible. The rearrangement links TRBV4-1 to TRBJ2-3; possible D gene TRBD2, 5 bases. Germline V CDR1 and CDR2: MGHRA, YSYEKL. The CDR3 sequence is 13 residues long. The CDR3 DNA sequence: TGCACCAGCGTCGAGCGGCAGAGGGATACGCAGTATTTT. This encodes CTSVERQRDTQYF.

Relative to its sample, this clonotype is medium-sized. Written as DNA, the CDR3 is TGTGCCAGCAGCGGAGGGGACAGCCAAGAGACCCAGTACTTC. This translates into CASSGGDSQETQYF. V gene TRBV11-2 combines with J gene TRBJ2-5; D possibly corresponds to TRBD1 (7 bases). V was trimmed by 5 bases and J by 1 base, leaving 11 bases between them. The CDR3 contains 14 residues. Per germline, CDR1 SGHAT and CDR2 FQNNGV.

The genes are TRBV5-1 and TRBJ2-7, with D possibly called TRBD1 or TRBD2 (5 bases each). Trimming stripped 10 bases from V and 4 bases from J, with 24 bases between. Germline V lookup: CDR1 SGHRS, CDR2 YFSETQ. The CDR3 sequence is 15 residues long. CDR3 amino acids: CACSSTGTDNYEQYF. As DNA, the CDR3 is TGCGCCTGTTCATCTACCGGGACGGATAATTACGAGCAGTACTTC.

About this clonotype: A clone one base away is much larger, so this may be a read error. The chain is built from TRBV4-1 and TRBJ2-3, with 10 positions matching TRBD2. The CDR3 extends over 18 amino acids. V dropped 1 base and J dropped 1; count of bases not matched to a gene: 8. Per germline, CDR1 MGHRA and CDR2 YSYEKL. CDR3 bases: TGCGCCAGCAGCCAAGGCCAGCTAGCGGGAGTCGGCACAGATACGCAGTATTTT. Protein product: CASSQGQLAGVGTDTQYF.

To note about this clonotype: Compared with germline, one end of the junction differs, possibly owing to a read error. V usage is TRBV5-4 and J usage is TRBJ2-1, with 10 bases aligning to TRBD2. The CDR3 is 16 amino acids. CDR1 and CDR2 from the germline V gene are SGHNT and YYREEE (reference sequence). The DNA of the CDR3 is TGTGCCAGCAACTTGGCCCTAGCGGGAGTCCGCAATGAGCAGTTCTTC. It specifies CASNLALAGVRNEQFF.